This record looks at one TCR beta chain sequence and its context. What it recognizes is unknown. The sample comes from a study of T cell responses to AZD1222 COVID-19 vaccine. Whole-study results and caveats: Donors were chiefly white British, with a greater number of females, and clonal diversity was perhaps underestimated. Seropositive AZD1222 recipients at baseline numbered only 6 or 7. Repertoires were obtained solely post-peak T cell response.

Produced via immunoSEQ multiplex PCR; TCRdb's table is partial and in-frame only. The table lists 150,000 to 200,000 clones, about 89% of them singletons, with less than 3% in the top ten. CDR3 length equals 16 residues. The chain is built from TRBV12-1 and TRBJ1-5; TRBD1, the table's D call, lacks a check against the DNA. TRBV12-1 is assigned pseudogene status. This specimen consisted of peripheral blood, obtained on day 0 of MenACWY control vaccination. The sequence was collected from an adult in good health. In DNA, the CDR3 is TGTGCCAGCAGCTTGTGGCTTGGGGGCTTGGATCAGCCCCAGCATTTT. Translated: CASSLWLGGLDQPQHF.